The next 3 T cell receptor beta chains were all read from a single sample in a study of OX40 agonist ivuxolimab in advanced cancers. Sequenced by immunoSEQ multiplex PCR; TCRdb stores in-frame clones only, minus some. Of over 50,000 clones listed, around 93% are singletons. The sequencing used CD4+ or CD8+ T cells sorted from blood, collected in a trial of the OX40 agonist ivuxolimab. These receptors were collected from an adult with an advanced solid tumor such as melanoma, head and neck, liver or kidney cancer.

V usage is TRBV30 and J usage is TRBJ2-1; the match to TRBD2 covers 9 bases. CDR3 length equals 14 residues. J was trimmed by 9 bases and V by 7 bases; bases with no gene match: 13. In germline, CDR1 is GTSNPN, CDR2 SVGIG (reference sequence). The CDR3 sequence: CASTPAGGPVEQFF. In DNA, the CDR3 is TGTGCCTCAACCCCTGCGGGAGGGCCGGTTGAGCAGTTCTTC.

The rearrangement links TRBV6-5 to TRBJ1-1; a weak D match, TRBD1 (5 bases). This CDR3 is 13 amino acids long. Germline values: CDR1 MNHEY, CDR2 SVGAGI. Trimming removed 6 bases from V and 4 bases from J, with 12 bases in between. The DNA for the CDR3 is TGTGCCAGCAGACCCGGGGGGGTCACTGAAGCTTTCTTT. Its protein is CASRPGGVTEAFF.

As to this clone: Other DNA variants within this sample encode the same CDR3. The chain joins TRBV11-2 to TRBJ2-1, with a possible D match to TRBD2 (5 bases). Deletions cut 1 base from V and 8 bases from J, with 6 bases between. CDR3 length equals 12 residues. In germline, CDR1 is SGHAT, CDR2 FQNNGV. The CDR3 DNA reads as TGTGCCAGCAGCTTAGGTAGCGATGAGCAGTTCTTC. This sequence encodes CASSLGSDEQFF.